Below, 13 T cell receptor beta chains from the same sample are listed, as sequenced in a study of blood T cell repertoires in COVID-19. Repertoires were generated with immunoSEQ multiplex PCR, while TCRdb's copy carries only in-frame clones and drops some. The data hold approximately 93,000 clones, with more than 70% observed a single time. What was sequenced was peripheral blood. The source of these receptors is a man aged 55 to 69 with acute or convalescent COVID-19.

The genes are TRBV24-1 and TRBJ2-7; 7 bases agree with TRBD1. Germline V gene sequence: CDR1 KGHDR, CDR2 SFDVKD. Losses at the gene ends were 5 bases for V and 2 bases for J; bases not matched to a gene: 2. The CDR3 extends over 13 amino acids. The CDR3 spells CATSGDRPYEQYF. The CDR3 region has the DNA TGTGCCACCAGTGGGGACAGACCCTACGAGCAGTACTTC.

This clone showed up just once. This chain links TRBV7-2 with TRBJ2-3; TRBD1 agrees at 8 bases. In germline, CDR1 is SGHTA, CDR2 FQGNSA. The CDR3 covers 15 residues. With 6 bases clipped from V and 3 bases from J, the junction kept 8 bases outside the gene matches. The DNA for the CDR3 is TGTGCCAGCAGAACAGACAGGGGCCAAACAGATACGCAGTATTTT. Its protein is CASRTDRGQTDTQYF.

The genes are TRBV28 and TRBJ1-1; 7 bases align to TRBD1. V was clipped by 5 bases and J by 4 bases; unmatched bases: 7. This CDR3 spans 14 amino acids. Germline CDR1 reads MDHEN; CDR2 reads SYDVKM. The CDR3 nucleotides read TGTGCCAGCAGTACATACAGGGGAGGCACTGAAGCTTTCTTT. Translation gives CASSTYRGGTEAFF.

The chain joins TRBV6-5 to TRBJ2-3, with 11 positions matching TRBD2. V shed 2 bases and J 5 bases; nucleotides not matched to a gene: 3. The CDR3 is made up of 15 amino acids. The germline gives CDR1 MNHEY, CDR2 SVGAGI. The CDR3 coding sequence is TGTGCCAGCAGTTACGGACTAGCGGGCCGAGATACGCAGTATTTT. Translated: CASSYGLAGRDTQYF.

The chain links TRBV6-5 to TRBJ1-3; tentatively, D is TRBD1 (5 bases). Per the germline V gene, CDR1 is MNHEY and CDR2 is SVGAGI. CDR3 length: 15 amino acids. V was shortened by 6 bases and J by 2 bases, with 14 bases between the two germline ends. The CDR3 nucleotides are TGTGCCAGCAGGGGGGGGATTTCAACTGGAAACACCATATATTTT. Translated: CASRGGISTGNTIYF.

This chain links TRBV9 with TRBJ2-3; maybe TRBD1 (6 bases). Between the trimmed V and J ends, which lost 3 bases and 2 bases, there was a span of 19 bases. Germline values: CDR1 SGDLS, CDR2 YYNGEE. The CDR3 loop spans 17 amino acids. The CDR3 loop reads CASSAVTGMRHTDTQYF. DNA for the CDR3: TGTGCCAGCAGCGCCGTTACAGGGATGAGACACACAGATACGCAGTATTTT.

This chain links TRBV19 with TRBJ2-7, with a weak D call TRBD1 (5 bases). Germline V lookup: CDR1 LNHDA, CDR2 SQIVND (reference sequence). Trimming shortened V by 4 bases and J by 6 bases, and 10 bases separated the two germline ends. CDR3 size: 12 residues. The DNA of the CDR3 is TGTGCCAGTAGTAGAACAGGATCCGAGCAGTACTTC. Amino acid sequence: CASSRTGSEQYF.

V and J are TRBV19 and TRBJ1-1; no clear D gene. Trimming removed 3 bases from V and 4 bases from J, with 18 bases in between. Germline V gene lookup returns CDR1 LNHDA and CDR2 SQIVND (reference sequence). This CDR3 spans 16 amino acids. CDR3 amino acids: CASSIGSGYYGTEAFF. The DNA for the CDR3 is TGTGCCAGTAGTATTGGCTCGGGTTACTACGGCACTGAAGCTTTCTTT.

The V and J genes are TRBV19 and TRBJ2-7, with 7 bases that match TRBD1. V shed 3 bases, J shed 1 base, and the junction held 3 bases outside the gene matches. The CDR3 is 14 residues long. CDR1 is LNHDA, CDR2 SQIVND, per germline (reference sequence). CDR3 nucleotide sequence: TGTGCCAGTAGTATCGGACAGGATTCCTACGAGCAGTACTTC. It encodes CASSIGQDSYEQYF.

This clone came up once. The chain recombines TRBV6-5 with TRBJ2-2; D is ambiguous. Germline CDR1 MNHEY, CDR2 SVGAGI. The CDR3 is 15 residues long. The V end lost 4 bases, the J end lost 0 bases, and 9 bases lay between the germline ends. The CDR3 loop is CASSSRPANTGELFF. In DNA form, the CDR3 reads TGTGCCAGCAGTTCGCGGCCAGCGAACACCGGGGAGCTGTTTTTT.

The chain links TRBV6-6 to TRBJ1-3; 7 bases are a match to TRBD1. Germline assignment: CDR1 MNHNY and CDR2 SVGAGI (reference sequence). The CDR3 is 16 amino acids. Germline trimming cut 2 bases from V and 0 bases from J; bases unmatched to any gene: 4. The CDR3 DNA follows: TGTGCCAGCAGTTACGCCTCAGGGGGCTCTGGAAACACCATATATTTT. Protein product: CASSYASGGSGNTIYF.

This clone was detected once. The chain is built from TRBV12-3 or TRBV12-4 and TRBJ1-6; D is ambiguous. The V and J ends lost 5 bases and 13 bases respectively, with 9 bases between them. The CDR3 contains 11 residues. The CDR3 loop is CASSLRGPLHF. The CDR3 nucleotides read TGTGCCAGCAGTCTTCGAGGTCCCCTCCACTTT.

This clone was seen just once. V and J are TRBV20-1 and TRBJ2-5; D perhaps matches TRBD1 (6 bases). Germline CDR1 and CDR2: DFQATT and SNEGSKA (reference sequence). This CDR3 contains 15 residues. Between the trimmed V and J ends, which lost 3 bases and 1 base, there was a span of 15 bases. The CDR3 is CSASLGASVQETQYF. CDR3 nucleotides: TGCAGTGCTAGTTTGGGGGCCTCGGTCCAAGAGACCCAGTACTTC.